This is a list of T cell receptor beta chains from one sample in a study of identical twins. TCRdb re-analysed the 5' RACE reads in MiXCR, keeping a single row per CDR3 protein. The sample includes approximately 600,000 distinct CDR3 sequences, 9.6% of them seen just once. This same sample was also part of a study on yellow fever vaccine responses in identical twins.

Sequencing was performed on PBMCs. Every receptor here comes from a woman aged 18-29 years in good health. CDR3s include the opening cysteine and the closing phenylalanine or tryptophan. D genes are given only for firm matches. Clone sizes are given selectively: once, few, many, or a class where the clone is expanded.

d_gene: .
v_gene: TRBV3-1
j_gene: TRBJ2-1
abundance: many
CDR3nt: TGTGCCAGCAGCCAACCTATAGCTAATGAGCAGTTCTTC
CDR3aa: CASSQPIANEQFF

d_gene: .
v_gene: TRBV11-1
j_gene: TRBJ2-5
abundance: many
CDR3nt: TGTGCCAGCAGCTTAGCGCTAAGATTCCGCGGCCGGATAGCGGAGCTCCAAGAGACCCAGTACTTC
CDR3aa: CASSLALRFRGRIAELQETQYF

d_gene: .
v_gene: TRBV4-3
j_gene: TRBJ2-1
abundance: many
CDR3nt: TGCGCCAGCAGCCAAGATAAGGCCTACAATGAGCAGTTCTTC
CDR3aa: CASSQDKAYNEQFF

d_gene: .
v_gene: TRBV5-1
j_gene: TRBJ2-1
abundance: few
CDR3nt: TGCGCCAGCAGCTTGGGTAGTCCAAAATTCTACAATGAGCAGTTCTTC
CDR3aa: CASSLGSPKFYNEQFF

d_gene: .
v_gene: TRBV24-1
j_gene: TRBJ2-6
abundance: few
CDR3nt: TGTGCCACCAGTGATTTCTCGGGGGGCGAAGGGGCCAACGTCCTGACTTTC
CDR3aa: CATSDFSGGEGANVLTF

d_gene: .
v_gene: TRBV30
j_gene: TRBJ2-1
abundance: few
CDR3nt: TGTGCCTGGAGTGTCGGGACTCCCTACAATGAGCAGTTCTTC
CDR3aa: CAWSVGTPYNEQFF

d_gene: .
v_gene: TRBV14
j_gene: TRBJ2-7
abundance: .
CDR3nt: TGTGCCAGCAATCGGCGGGACTCCTACGAGCAGTACTTC
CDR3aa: CASNRRDSYEQYF

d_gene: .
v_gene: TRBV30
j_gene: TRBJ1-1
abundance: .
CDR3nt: TGTGCCTGTGGGAACACTGAAGCTTTCTTT
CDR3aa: CACGNTEAFF

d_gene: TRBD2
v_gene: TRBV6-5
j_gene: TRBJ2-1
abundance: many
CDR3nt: TGTGCCAGCAGTTACTCGGCTAGCGGGGACAATGAGCAGTTCTTC
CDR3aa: CASSYSASGDNEQFF

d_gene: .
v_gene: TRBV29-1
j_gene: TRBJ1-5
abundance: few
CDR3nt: TGCAGCGTATCGGGTGATAGGGGCAAGCAGCCCCAGCATTTT
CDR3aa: CSVSGDRGKQPQHF

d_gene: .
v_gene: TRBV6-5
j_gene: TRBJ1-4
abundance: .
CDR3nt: TGTGCCAGCAGTTACTCTTGGGGGAATGAAAAACTGTTTTTT
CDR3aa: CASSYSWGNEKLFF